These 8 T cell receptor beta chains share one sample of origin, sequenced in a study of cytomegalovirus exposure and HLA in healthy donors. Vbeta (60) and Jbeta (13) primers were used in the PCR. Assay used: immunoSEQ multiplex PCR; TCRdb lists only in-frame clones, some missing. The table has about 110,000 clones, around 80% seen once. The sample consisted of PBMCs. These receptors originate from a man younger than 40 in good health and CMV-seropositive.

The chain combines TRBV29-1 with TRBJ2-2; tentatively, D is TRBD2 (6 bases). The CDR3 loop spans 15 amino acids. Germline V CDR1 and CDR2: SQVTM, ANQGSEA. Deletions cut 3 bases from V and 4 bases from J, with 15 bases between. The CDR3 DNA reads TGCAGCGTTGATGGGCCGGGAGTCGGCACCGGGGAGCTGTTTTTT. It translates to CSVDGPGVGTGELFF.

The chain combines TRBV18 with TRBJ2-1, with TRBD2 matching 9 bases. Trimming cost V 2 bases and J 3 bases; bases outside gene matches: 2. This CDR3 is built from 15 residues. Per the germline V gene, CDR1 is KGHSH and CDR2 is LQKENI. CDR3 loop: CASSPSGGNYNEQFF. For the CDR3, the DNA is TGTGCCAGCTCACCAAGCGGGGGGAACTACAATGAGCAGTTCTTC.

CDR3 in amino acids: CASSWWPPDTQYF. For the CDR3, the DNA is TGTGCCAGCAGCTGGTGGCCGCCGGATACGCAGTATTTT. The gene calls are TRBV7-2 and TRBJ2-3, with D hard to call. Trimming shortened V by 4 bases and J by 6 bases, and 11 bases separated the two germline ends. The CDR3 has 13 residues. The germline gives CDR1 SGHTA, CDR2 FQGNSA.

V and J are TRBV4-3 and TRBJ1-1, with D tentatively TRBD1 (5 bases). The CDR3 spans 16 residues. V gave up 0 bases and J gave up 0 bases, with 11 bases separating them. The germline V gene has CDR1 LGHNA and CDR2 YSLEER. CDR3 sequence reads: CASSQDSVGVNTEAFF. CDR3 coding DNA: TGCGCCAGCAGCCAAGATTCGGTAGGGGTGAACACTGAAGCTTTCTTT.

This clone was found a few times. The rearrangement links TRBV11-3 to TRBJ2-2, with 10 bases lining up with TRBD1. J gave up 6 bases and V 1 base, and 8 bases lay outside the gene matches. Germline CDR1 is SGHNT and CDR2 is YENEEA. The length of the CDR3 is 17 residues. CDR3 sequence (DNA): TGTGCCAGCAGCTTAGGGTCCGGACAGGGGGAATCCGGGGAGCTGTTTTTT. Translating it yields CASSLGSGQGESGELFF.

In this sample, this clone turned up a few times. The rearrangement links TRBV6-6 to TRBJ2-3; D might be TRBD2 (6 bases). Per the germline V gene, CDR1 is MNHNY and CDR2 is SVGAGI (reference sequence). The CDR3 contains 14 residues. With 2 bases removed from V and 4 bases from J, the gap between germline ends came to 10 bases. The CDR3 sequence is CASSYPGLPDTQYF. The CDR3 DNA reads TGTGCCAGCAGTTACCCGGGACTCCCAGATACGCAGTATTTT.

This clone has a handful of counts. The chain is built from TRBV11-1 and TRBJ2-3, with 15 bases fitting TRBD2. From germline, CDR1 is SGHAT and CDR2 FQDESV (reference sequence). Germline trimming cut 5 bases from V and 5 bases from J; bases unmatched to any gene: 8. The CDR3 consists of 17 residues. CDR3 nucleotide sequence: TGTGCCAGCAGCCCGCGGACTAGCGGGGGGGCAGGAGATACGCAGTATTTT. This sequence encodes CASSPRTSGGAGDTQYF.

The chain links TRBV5-6 to TRBJ2-5; D uncertain. Per germline, CDR1 SGHDT and CDR2 YYEEEE. The CDR3 extends over 12 amino acids. V was trimmed by 1 base and J by 5 bases, leaving 6 bases between them. The CDR3 here is CASSLNRETQYF. CDR3 nucleotide sequence: TGTGCCAGCAGCTTGAATCGGGAGACCCAGTACTTC.